Following are 23 T cell receptor beta chains from one sample sequenced in a study of CD8 T cells in ankylosing spondylitis. Their target antigens are unknown. Each CDR3 protein gets one entry after TCRdb re-called the 5' RACE reads with MiXCR. The sample contains fewer than 550,000 distinct CDR3 sequences, about 5.7% of which appear only once. Study-wide points: Ankylosing spondylitis blood appeared to carry a characteristic TCR beta motif of several highly homologous variants.

The sequenced material came from blood, either unsorted or a sorted T cell fraction (not recorded which). The receptors stem from a male donor with ankylosing spondylitis.

This clonotype showed up many times. The CDR3 region has the DNA TGTGCCAGCAGCAGTAAAGTTAGCTATGGCTACACCTTC. It is translated as CASSSKVSYGYTF. This chain uses TRBV12-3 or TRBV12-4 with TRBJ1-2; D unclear. Trimming removed 6 bases at V and 4 bases at J, with 12 bases between. This CDR3 contains 13 residues.

This clonotype was counted many times. The chain employs TRBV20-1 and TRBJ1-5; tentatively, D is TRBD1 (5 bases). The CDR3 is 14 residues long. Trimming cost V 0 bases and J 9 bases, with 15 bases left between them. Germline CDR1 DFQATT, CDR2 SNEGSKA (reference sequence). CDR3 protein: CSAREGTIYSPQHF. As DNA, the CDR3 is TGCAGTGCTAGAGAAGGGACCATTTATTCGCCCCAGCATTTT.

This clonotype has ten or more counts. CDR3 in amino acids: CASSYARAGASYEQYF. The CDR3 DNA sequence: TGTGCCAGCAGCTACGCTAGAGCGGGAGCGTCCTACGAGCAGTACTTC. The gene calls are TRBV4-2 and TRBJ2-7; 8 nucleotides align to TRBD2. This CDR3 has 16 amino acids. The germline V gene encodes CDR1 LGHNA and CDR2 YNFKEQ. Losses at the gene ends were 5 bases for V and 1 base for J; bases not matched to a gene: 10.

The sample holds many counts of this clonotype. This chain links TRBV7-8 with TRBJ1-1; TRBD1 might be the D (6 bases). The CDR3 consists of 14 residues. Germline CDR1 and CDR2: SGHVS and FQNEAQ. Between the trimmed V and J ends, which lost 5 bases and 1 base, there was a span of 11 bases. DNA for the CDR3: TGTGCCAGCAGCGTGCAGACAGGGAACACTGAAGCTTTCTTT. It codes for CASSVQTGNTEAFF.

Many counts were recorded for this clonotype. J is TRBJ1-4 and V is TRBV5-1; D is unclear. Germline CDR1 and CDR2: SGHRS and YFSETQ. The CDR3 has 14 amino acids. V lost 4 bases to trimming and J lost 2 bases, with 9 bases between them. The CDR3 DNA follows: TGCGCCAGCAGCCCGGTTGCGACTAATGAAAAACTGTTTTTT. As protein: CASSPVATNEKLFF.

This clonotype was counted many times. V gene TRBV5-1 combines with J gene TRBJ1-6, with TRBD1 matching over 9 bases. The germline CDR1 and CDR2 sequences are SGHRS and YFSETQ. The V segment lost 4 bases and the J segment 6 bases; nucleotides outside the gene matches: 5. CDR3 length: 15 residues. The CDR3 sequence: CASSTQTGGNSPLHF. The CDR3, as DNA: TGCGCCAGCAGCACCCAGACAGGGGGTAATTCACCCCTCCACTTT.

This clonotype was recorded at least ten times. V and J are TRBV4-3 and TRBJ2-1; TRBD2 matches 7 bases. The CDR3 is 16 amino acids. CDR1 is LGHNA, CDR2 YSLEER, per germline. V shed 0 bases and J 4 bases; nucleotides not matched to a gene: 6. CDR3 DNA sequence: TGCGCCAGCAGCCAAGAACTAGCGAGGAGTTACAATGAGCAGTTCTTC. This codes for CASSQELARSYNEQFF.

This clonotype was detected ten times or more. This chain joins TRBV5-6 and TRBJ2-3; unclear D gene. Germline V gene lookup returns CDR1 SGHDT and CDR2 YYEEEE. The CDR3 has 14 residues. The ends were cut back, 4 bases at V and 7 bases at J, with 16 bases in the middle. CDR3 sequence reads: CASSLLRAPNTQYF. Written as DNA, the CDR3 is TGTGCCAGCAGCCTATTACGGGCCCCCAATACGCAGTATTTT.

This clonotype was counted many times. V gene TRBV7-9 combines with J gene TRBJ2-1; D remains ambiguous. Germline V gene sequence: CDR1 SEHNR, CDR2 FQNEAQ (reference sequence). The CDR3 runs 13 residues. V lost 2 bases and J 7 bases, leaving 9 bases between the germline ends. The CDR3 nucleotides read TGTGCCAGCAGCTTAAACACCATAAATGAGCAGTTCTTC. Residues: CASSLNTINEQFF.

This clonotype was detected ten times or more. The CDR3 DNA reads as TGTGCCAGCAGTTTAGCCCTCAGGGCGGGGGGGATGGAGACCCAGTACTTC. This encodes CASSLALRAGGMETQYF. The chain employs TRBV12-3 or TRBV12-4 and TRBJ2-5; 9 nucleotides agree with TRBD2. Germline trimming cut 0 bases from V and 5 bases from J; bases unmatched to any gene: 10. This CDR3 is built from 17 residues.

This clonotype was counted at least ten times. The V call is TRBV4-2, the J call TRBJ1-2; perhaps TRBD1 as D (5 bases). Germline-derived CDR1 and CDR2 are LGHNA and YNFKEQ. This CDR3 has 15 amino acids. The V gene lost 1 base and the J gene lost 8 bases, with 17 bases spanning the gap. CDR3 in DNA: TGTGCCAGCAGCCAAGTTGCCAGGGATCTTTACGGCTACACCTTC. Protein sequence: CASSQVARDLYGYTF.

This clonotype has at least ten counts. The gene calls are TRBV28 and TRBJ2-5; a possible D gene is TRBD1 (6 bases). The CDR3 spans 15 residues. V gave up 7 bases and J gave up 3 bases, with 18 bases separating them. Germline values: CDR1 MDHEN, CDR2 SYDVKM. Here the CDR3 reads CASTRPRTAKETQYF. The CDR3 DNA reads as TGTGCCAGCACCAGGCCTCGGACAGCGAAAGAGACCCAGTACTTC.

This clonotype was observed at least ten times. CDR3 sequence: CASSLDPGGNTEAFF. CDR3 nucleotides: TGTGCCAGCAGCTTAGATCCCGGAGGTAACACTGAAGCTTTCTTT. The chain has TRBV11-2 and TRBJ1-1; D uncertain. V lost 0 bases and J lost 2, with 10 bases in between. This CDR3 is 15 amino acids long. The germline CDR1 and CDR2 sequences are SGHAT and FQNNGV.

Many counts were recorded for this clonotype. The V and J genes are TRBV7-2 and TRBJ1-2; D is unresolved. This CDR3 region has 12 residues. Germline assignment: CDR1 SGHTA and CDR2 FQGNSA. Trimming removed 5 bases from V and 6 bases from J, with 10 bases in between. In DNA, the CDR3 is TGTGCCAGCAGCCCCCCTCCGGATGGCTACACCTTC. Amino acids: CASSPPPDGYTF.

The rearrangement links TRBV5-1 to TRBJ2-7; 7 positions agree with TRBD1. CDR3 length: 15 residues. Germline V gene lookup returns CDR1 SGHRS and CDR2 YFSETQ. V lost 5 bases and J lost 1; bases outside the gene matches: 9. Written as DNA, the CDR3 is TGCGCCAGCAGGGCTCCCTGGACAGGTTCCTACGAGCAGTACTTC. It encodes CASRAPWTGSYEQYF.

This clonotype came up many times. The rearrangement uses TRBV20-1 and TRBJ1-5; 7 bases align to TRBD1. The CDR3 length is 15 residues. Germline V gene lookup returns CDR1 DFQATT and CDR2 SNEGSKA (reference sequence). J was trimmed by 0 bases and V by 7 bases; bases with no gene match: 9. Written as DNA, the CDR3 is TGCAGTGGACAGGGCACCTCTTATAGCAATCAGCCCCAGCATTTT. It encodes CSGQGTSYSNQPQHF.

This clonotype was seen many times. The chain has TRBV10-3 and TRBJ1-1, with D uncertain. Trimming cost V 6 bases and J 0 bases, with 11 bases left between them. The length of the CDR3 is 14 residues. The germline V gene encodes CDR1 ENHRY and CDR2 SYGVKD. CDR3 nucleotide sequence: TGTGCCATCAGGGCCGGCGATTTGAACACTGAAGCTTTCTTT. Translation gives CAIRAGDLNTEAFF.

The table lists this clonotype with a few counts. J is TRBJ1-3 and V is TRBV7-2; D is undetermined. This CDR3 has 15 residues. From germline, CDR1 is SGHTA and CDR2 FQGNSA. The germline V and J ends were trimmed by 7 bases and 4 bases, with 17 bases remaining between them. In DNA form, the CDR3 reads TGTGCCAGCACCCAAAGGCCAGGAACCGGAAACACCATATATTTT. Protein: CASTQRPGTGNTIYF. Full variable domain (rest looked up from reference TRBV7-2 and TRBJ1-3): GAGVSQSPSNKVTEKGKDVELRCDPISGHTALYWYRQSLGQGLEFLIYFQGNSAPDKSGLPSDRFSAERTGGSVSTLTIQRTQQEDSAVYLCASTQRPGTGNTIYFGEGSWLTVV.

V and J are TRBV21-1 and TRBJ2-5; the table's D call of TRBD2 was not tested on the DNA. TRBV21-1 is given as a pseudogene. The CDR3 length is 15 residues. In nucleotides, the CDR3 is TGTGCCAGCAGCGGTAGGGGACTAGCGAAGGAGACCCAGTACTTC. As protein: CASSGRGLAKETQYF.

The table lists this clonotype with many counts. This sequence joins TRBV20-1 and TRBJ2-7, with D possibly being TRBD1 or TRBD2 (5 bases each). The V gene lost 1 base and the J gene lost 4 bases, with 11 bases spanning the gap. Germline assignment: CDR1 DFQATT and CDR2 SNEGSKA (reference sequence). The CDR3 runs 13 residues. CDR3 DNA sequence: TGCAGTGCTAGAGGCGAGGGGCTTTACGAGCAGTACTTC. It specifies CSARGEGLYEQYF.

At least ten counts were recorded for this clonotype. The chain employs TRBV6-2 or TRBV6-3 and TRBJ2-1; D unresolved. V was clipped by 5 bases and J by 0 bases, with 11 bases between them. This CDR3 has 15 amino acids. In germline, CDR1 is MNHEY, CDR2 SVGEGT. The CDR3 reads CASSPDPSSYNEQFF. Here the CDR3 DNA reads TGTGCCAGCAGTCCGGACCCGAGCTCCTACAATGAGCAGTTCTTC.

This clonotype occurred a few times. The chain links TRBV7-2 to TRBJ1-2; 9 bases align to TRBD1. This CDR3 is built from 15 residues. Germline lookup yields CDR1 SGHTA and CDR2 FQGNSA. With 0 bases clipped from V and 5 bases from J, the junction kept 4 bases outside the gene matches. Here the CDR3 DNA reads TGTGCCAGCAGCTTAGCCCCGGGACAGGGATATGGCTACACCTTC. This gives the protein CASSLAPGQGYGYTF. The variable domain in full, with the rest retrieved from reference TRBV7-2 and TRBJ1-2, is GAGVSQSPSNKVTEKGKDVELRCDPISGHTALYWYRQSLGQGLEFLIYFQGNSAPDKSGLPSDRFSAERTGGSVSTLTIQRTQQEDSAVYLCASSLAPGQGYGYTFGSGTRLTVV.

The chain links TRBV7-2 to TRBJ1-6; 10 nucleotides agree with TRBD1. J lost 13 bases, V lost 3 bases, and 6 bases had no gene match. CDR3 length: 14 residues. The germline gives CDR1 SGHTA, CDR2 FQGNSA. In nucleotides, the CDR3 is TGTGCCAGCAGCTTGAGGGACAGGGGATACCCCCTCCACTTT. It encodes CASSLRDRGYPLHF.